This T cell receptor (beta chain) was identified in a study of shared clonotypes between healthy human individuals. Clones were sequenced by immunoSEQ multiplex PCR, and TCRdb holds only the in-frame ones, with some missing. The sample shows roughly 2,500,000 clones, over 85% of them seen only once. The CDR3 is 17 amino acids. V shed 2 bases, J shed 6 bases, and the junction held 12 bases outside the gene matches. Germline V gene lookup returns CDR1 LGHNA and CDR2 YNFKEQ. What was sequenced was naive CD4+ T cells from PBMCs. This sample's subset: CD45RA+ positively selected. The genes are TRBV4-2 and TRBJ2-1; TRBD2 aligns across 8 bases. The source is a man in his late teens or twenties in good health. Some clones in this sample may be carry-over from other donors' samples. This CDR3 is CASSQPTRGGLGNEQFF. The CDR3 DNA sequence: TGTGCCAGCAGCCAACCTACACGGGGGGGCCTAGGCAATGAGCAGTTCTTC.